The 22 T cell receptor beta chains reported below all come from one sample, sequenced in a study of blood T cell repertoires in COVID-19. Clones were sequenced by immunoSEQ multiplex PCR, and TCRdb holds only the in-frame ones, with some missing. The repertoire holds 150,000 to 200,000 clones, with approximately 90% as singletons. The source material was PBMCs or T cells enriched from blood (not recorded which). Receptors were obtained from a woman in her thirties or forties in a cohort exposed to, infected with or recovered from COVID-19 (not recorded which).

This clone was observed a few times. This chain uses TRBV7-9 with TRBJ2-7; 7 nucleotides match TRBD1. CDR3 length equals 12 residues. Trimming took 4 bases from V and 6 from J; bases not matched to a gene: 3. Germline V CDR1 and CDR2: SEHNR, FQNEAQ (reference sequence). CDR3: CASSWTGGEQYF. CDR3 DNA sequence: TGTGCCAGCAGCTGGACAGGTGGCGAGCAGTACTTC.

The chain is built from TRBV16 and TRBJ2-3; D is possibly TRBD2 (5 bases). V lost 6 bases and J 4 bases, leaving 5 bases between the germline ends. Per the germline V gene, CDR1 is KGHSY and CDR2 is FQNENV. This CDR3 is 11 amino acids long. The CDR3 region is CASRRADTQYF. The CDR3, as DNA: TGTGCCAGCAGGCGGGCAGATACGCAGTATTTT.

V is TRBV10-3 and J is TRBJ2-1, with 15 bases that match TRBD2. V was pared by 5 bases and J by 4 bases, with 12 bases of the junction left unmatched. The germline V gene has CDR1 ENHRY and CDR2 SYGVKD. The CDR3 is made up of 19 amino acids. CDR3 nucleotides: TGTGCCATCAGTAAGCCGCGGACTAGCGGGGGGGTTTTATACAATGAGCAGTTCTTC. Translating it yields CAISKPRTSGGVLYNEQFF.

This CDR3 is CASSQGGVSNSPLHF. As DNA, the CDR3 is TGCGCCAGCAGCCAAGGGGGGGTAAGCAATTCACCCCTCCACTTT. The chain has TRBV4-1 and TRBJ1-6, with D perhaps TRBD1 (5 bases). Trimming removed 1 base at V and 7 bases at J, with 11 bases between. The CDR3 length is 15 residues. The germline V gene has CDR1 MGHRA and CDR2 YSYEKL.

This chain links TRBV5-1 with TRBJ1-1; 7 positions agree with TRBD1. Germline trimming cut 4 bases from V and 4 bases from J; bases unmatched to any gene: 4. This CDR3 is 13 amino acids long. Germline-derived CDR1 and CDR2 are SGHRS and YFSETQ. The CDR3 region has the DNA TGCGCCAGCAGCCCCTCAGGGGGCACTGAAGCTTTCTTT. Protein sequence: CASSPSGGTEAFF. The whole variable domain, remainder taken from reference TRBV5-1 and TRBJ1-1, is KAGVTQTPRYLIKTRGQQVTLSCSPISGHRSVSWYQQTPGQGLQFLFEYFSETQRNKGNFPGRFSGRQFSNSRSEMNVSTLELGDSALYLCASSPSGGTEAFFGQGTRLTVV.

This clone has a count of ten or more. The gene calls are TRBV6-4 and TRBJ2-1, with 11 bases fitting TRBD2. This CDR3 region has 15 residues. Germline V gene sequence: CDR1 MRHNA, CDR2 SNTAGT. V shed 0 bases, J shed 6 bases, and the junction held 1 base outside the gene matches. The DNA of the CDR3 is TGTGCCAGCAGTGACTCTAGCGGGGGGGCCAATGAGCAGTTCTTC. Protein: CASSDSSGGANEQFF.

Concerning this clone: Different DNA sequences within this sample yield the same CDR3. Here the CDR3 DNA reads TGCGCCAGCAGCCAAGACAGGGGCACTGAAGCTTTCTTT. As protein: CASSQDRGTEAFF. The rearrangement joins TRBV4-1 to TRBJ1-1; D possibly corresponds to TRBD1 (6 bases). The CDR3 length is 13 residues. Germline CDR1 reads MGHRA; CDR2 reads YSYEKL. V lost 0 bases and J 4 bases, leaving 6 bases between the germline ends.

CDR3 DNA sequence: TGTGCCAGCAGTTTAAACCAGGGGGTACCTGAAGCTTTCTTT. Its translation: CASSLNQGVPEAFF. V usage is TRBV2 and J usage is TRBJ1-1, with 7 bases aligning to TRBD1. The J segment lost 6 bases and the V segment lost 5 bases, leaving 9 bases of the junction unmatched. The CDR3 runs to 14 residues. CDR1 and CDR2 from the germline V gene are SNHLY and FYNNEI.

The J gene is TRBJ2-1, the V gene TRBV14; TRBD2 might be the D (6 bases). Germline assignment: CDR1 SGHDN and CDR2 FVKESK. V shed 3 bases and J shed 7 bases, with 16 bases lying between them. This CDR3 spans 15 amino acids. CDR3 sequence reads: CASSHGGRPGNEQFF. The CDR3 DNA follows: TGTGCCAGCAGCCACGGAGGGAGGCCAGGTAATGAGCAGTTCTTC. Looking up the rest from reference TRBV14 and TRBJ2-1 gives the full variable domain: EAGVTQFPSHSVIEKGQTVTLRCDPISGHDNLYWYRRVMGKEIKFLLHFVKESKQDESGMPNNRFLAERTGGTYSTLKVQPAELEDSGVYFCASSHGGRPGNEQFFGPGTRLTVL.

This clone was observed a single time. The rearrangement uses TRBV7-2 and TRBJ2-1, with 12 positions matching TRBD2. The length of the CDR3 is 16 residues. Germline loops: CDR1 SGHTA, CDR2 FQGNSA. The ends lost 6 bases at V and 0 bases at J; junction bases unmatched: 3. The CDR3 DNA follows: TGTGCCAGCAGGACTAGCGGGGGTACCTCCTACAATGAGCAGTTCTTC. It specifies CASRTSGGTSYNEQFF.

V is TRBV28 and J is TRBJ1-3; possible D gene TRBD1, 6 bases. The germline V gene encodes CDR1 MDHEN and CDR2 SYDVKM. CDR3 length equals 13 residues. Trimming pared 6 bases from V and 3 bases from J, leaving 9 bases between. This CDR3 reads CASSEGGGNTIYF. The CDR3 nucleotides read TGTGCCAGCAGCGAAGGGGGTGGAAACACCATATATTTT. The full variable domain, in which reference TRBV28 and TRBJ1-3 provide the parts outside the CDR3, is DVKVTQSSRYLVKRTGEKVFLECVQDMDHENMFWYRQDPGLGLRLIYFSYDVKMKEKGDIPEGYSVSREKKERFSLILESASTNQTSMYLCASSEGGGNTIYFGEGSWLTVV.

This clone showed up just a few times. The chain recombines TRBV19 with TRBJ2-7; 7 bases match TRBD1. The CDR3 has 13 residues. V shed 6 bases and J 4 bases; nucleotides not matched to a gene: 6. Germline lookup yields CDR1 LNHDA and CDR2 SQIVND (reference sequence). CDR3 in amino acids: CASSGTAGYEQYF. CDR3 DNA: TGTGCCAGTAGCGGGACAGCAGGATACGAGCAGTACTTC.

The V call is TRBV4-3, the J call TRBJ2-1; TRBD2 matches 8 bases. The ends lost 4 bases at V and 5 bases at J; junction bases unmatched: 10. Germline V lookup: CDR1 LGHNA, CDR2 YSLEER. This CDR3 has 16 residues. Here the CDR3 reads CASSRTRGTRHNEQFF. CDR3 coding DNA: TGCGCCAGCAGCCGGACAAGAGGGACTAGACACAATGAGCAGTTCTTC.

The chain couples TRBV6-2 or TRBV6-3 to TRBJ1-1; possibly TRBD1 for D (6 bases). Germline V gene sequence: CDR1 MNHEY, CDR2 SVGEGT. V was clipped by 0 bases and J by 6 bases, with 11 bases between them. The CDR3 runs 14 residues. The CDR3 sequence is CASSYSAGGAEAFF. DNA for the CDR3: TGTGCCAGCAGTTACTCGGCGGGGGGCGCTGAAGCTTTCTTT.

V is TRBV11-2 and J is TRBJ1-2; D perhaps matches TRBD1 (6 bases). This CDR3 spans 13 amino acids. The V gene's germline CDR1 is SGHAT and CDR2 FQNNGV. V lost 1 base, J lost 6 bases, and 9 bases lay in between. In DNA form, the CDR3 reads TGTGCCAGCAGCTTAGCGCAGGGGCATGGCTACACCTTC. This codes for CASSLAQGHGYTF.

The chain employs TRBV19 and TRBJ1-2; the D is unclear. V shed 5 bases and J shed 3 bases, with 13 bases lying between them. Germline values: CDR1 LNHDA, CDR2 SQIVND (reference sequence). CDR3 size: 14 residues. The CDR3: CASSPVGGYYGYTF. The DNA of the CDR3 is TGTGCCAGTAGTCCCGTTGGAGGGTACTATGGCTACACCTTC. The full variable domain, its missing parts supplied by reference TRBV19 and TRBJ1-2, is DGGITQSPKYLFRKEGQNVTLSCEQNLNHDAMYWYRQDPGQGLRLIYYSQIVNDFQKGDIAEGYSVSREKKESFPLTVTSAQKNPTAFYLCASSPVGGYYGYTFGSGTRLTVV.

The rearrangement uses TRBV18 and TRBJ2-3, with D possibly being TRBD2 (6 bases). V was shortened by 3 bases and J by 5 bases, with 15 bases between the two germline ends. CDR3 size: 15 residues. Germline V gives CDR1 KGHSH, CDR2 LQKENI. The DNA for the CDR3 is TGTGCCAGCTCACCGGGGACCATAGCGGTAGATACGCAGTATTTT. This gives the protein CASSPGTIAVDTQYF.

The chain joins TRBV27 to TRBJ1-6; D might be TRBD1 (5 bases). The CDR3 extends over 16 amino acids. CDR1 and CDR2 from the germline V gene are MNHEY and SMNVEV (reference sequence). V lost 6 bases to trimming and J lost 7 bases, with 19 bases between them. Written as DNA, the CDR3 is TGTGCCAGCAGCGCGGGGGGGGGACGGAGAAATTCACCCCTCCACTTT. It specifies CASSAGGGRRNSPLHF.

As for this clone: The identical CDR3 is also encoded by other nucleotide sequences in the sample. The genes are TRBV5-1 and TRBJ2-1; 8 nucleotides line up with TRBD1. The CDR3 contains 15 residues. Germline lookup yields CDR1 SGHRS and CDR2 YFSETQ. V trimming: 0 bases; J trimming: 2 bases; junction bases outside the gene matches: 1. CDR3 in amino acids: CASSLGQGTYNEQFF. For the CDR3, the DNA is TGCGCCAGCAGCTTGGGACAGGGGACCTACAATGAGCAGTTCTTC.

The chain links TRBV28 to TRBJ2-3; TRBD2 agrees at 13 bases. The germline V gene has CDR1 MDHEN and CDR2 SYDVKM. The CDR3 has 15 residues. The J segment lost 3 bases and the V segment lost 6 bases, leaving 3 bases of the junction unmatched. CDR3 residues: CASRTSGGETDTQYF. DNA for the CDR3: TGTGCCAGCAGAACTAGCGGGGGGGAAACAGATACGCAGTATTTT.

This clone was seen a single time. The CDR3 reads CASSLARNTEAFF. The CDR3 DNA sequence: TGTGCCAGTAGTCTAGCCCGGAACACTGAAGCTTTCTTT. The V and J genes are TRBV19 and TRBJ1-1; D gene uncertain. Germline loops: CDR1 LNHDA, CDR2 SQIVND (reference sequence). The length of the CDR3 is 13 residues. Trimming shortened V by 5 bases and J by 1 base, and 8 bases separated the two germline ends.

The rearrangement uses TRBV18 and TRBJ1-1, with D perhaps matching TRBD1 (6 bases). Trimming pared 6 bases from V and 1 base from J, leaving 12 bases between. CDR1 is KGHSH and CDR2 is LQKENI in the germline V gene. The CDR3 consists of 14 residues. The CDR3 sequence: CASSLSTGNTEAFF. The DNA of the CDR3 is TGTGCCAGCTCTCTATCGACAGGGAACACTGAAGCTTTCTTT.